This is a list of T cell receptor beta chains from one sample in a study of blood T cell repertoires in COVID-19. The table came from immunoSEQ multiplex PCR; TCRdb's copy has only in-frame clones and leaves some out. Here the sample spans about 220,000 clones, 86% being singletons. The sample comprised PBMCs or T cells enriched from blood (not recorded which). Every receptor here comes from a woman in her thirties or forties with acute COVID-19. Each CDR3 is given with its conserved first and last residue. Fields, in order: V gene, clone size, J gene, D gene, CDR3 DNA, CDR3 protein. D genes are given only for firm matches. Expanded clones are given a class, and other clones once, few, many or no size at all.

V: TRBV5-1
size: NA
J: TRBJ2-2
D: NA
DNA: TGCGCCAGCAGTGCAGGGAACACCGGGGAGCTGTTTTTT
CDR3: CASSAGNTGELFF

V: TRBV10-1
size: NA
J: TRBJ1-2
D: NA
DNA: TGCGCCAGCAGTGAATACCAGGGAGGCTATGGCTACACCTTC
CDR3: CASSEYQGGYGYTF

V: TRBV6-2/TRBV6-3
size: NA
J: TRBJ2-5
D: NA
DNA: TGTGCCAGCAGTTGGGACTACCAAGAGACCCAGTACTTC
CDR3: CASSWDYQETQYF

V: TRBV2
size: NA
J: TRBJ2-1
D: TRBD1
DNA: TGTGCCAGCAGCGGAGCCCCTACAGGGGTGGACTACAATGAGCAGTTCTTC
CDR3: CASSGAPTGVDYNEQFF

V: TRBV5-6
size: NA
J: TRBJ1-1
D: NA
DNA: TGTGCCAGCAGCTTATTTGCCAGGGACTTTTCGAGCACTGAAGCTTTCTTT
CDR3: CASSLFARDFSSTEAFF

V: TRBV27
size: NA
J: TRBJ1-4
D: NA
DNA: TGTGCCTGCGGACAGACTGATGAAAAACTGTTTTTT
CDR3: CACGQTDEKLFF

V: TRBV20-1
size: NA
J: TRBJ2-1
D: NA
DNA: TGCAGTGCTTTCGCCCGGAATGAGCAGTTCTTC
CDR3: CSAFARNEQFF

V: TRBV30
size: NA
J: TRBJ2-2
D: NA
DNA: TGTGCCTGGAGTGTATTTGCGGCGGGGCCGGTGAACACCGGGGAGCTGTTTTTT
CDR3: CAWSVFAAGPVNTGELFF

V: TRBV9
size: NA
J: TRBJ2-1
D: TRBD2
DNA: TGTGCCAGCGCGTTAGCGGGGACCTACAATGAGCAGTTCTTC
CDR3: CASALAGTYNEQFF

V: TRBV5-1
size: NA
J: TRBJ1-1
D: TRBD1
DNA: TGCGCCAGCAGCGAACAGGGGGTGGACACTGAAGCTTTCTTT
CDR3: CASSEQGVDTEAFF

V: TRBV5-6
size: NA
J: TRBJ1-2
D: NA
DNA: TGTGCCAGCCGGGTTGCGTTGGGTCAACGCAACTATGGCTACACCTTC
CDR3: CASRVALGQRNYGYTF

V: TRBV11-2
size: NA
J: TRBJ1-1
D: NA
DNA: TGTGCCAGCAGCTTAAATCAGGGAAGCACTGAAGCTTTCTTT
CDR3: CASSLNQGSTEAFF

V: TRBV2
size: NA
J: TRBJ1-1
D: NA
DNA: TGTGCCAGCAGTGAACAGTTGAACACTGAAGCTTTCTTT
CDR3: CASSEQLNTEAFF

V: TRBV5-1
size: once
J: TRBJ2-6
D: TRBD1
DNA: TGCGCCAGCAGGCGAACAGGGGGGTACCCTGGGGCCAACGTCCTGACTTTC
CDR3: CASRRTGGYPGANVLTF

V: TRBV19
size: few
J: TRBJ1-5
D: NA
DNA: TGTGCCAGTAGGGGCTCGGGGGTTCATCAGCCCCAGCATTTT
CDR3: CASRGSGVHQPQHF

V: TRBV15
size: few
J: TRBJ1-6
D: NA
DNA: TGTGCCACCAGCAGAGGACAGGAAGGTTCACCCCTCCACTTT
CDR3: CATSRGQEGSPLHF

V: TRBV7-9
size: few
J: TRBJ1-1
D: NA
DNA: TGTGCCAGCAGCTTAGAAGCGGGGGATACTGAAGCTTTCTTT
CDR3: CASSLEAGDTEAFF

V: TRBV7-8
size: few
J: TRBJ1-1
D: NA
DNA: TGTGCCAGCAGCTTAGCCAGGGGATCTGAAGCTTTCTTT
CDR3: CASSLARGSEAFF

V: TRBV5-1
size: NA
J: TRBJ2-3
D: TRBD1
DNA: TGCGCCAGCAGCGCCTCCCGGGACAGGTTAGGTGATACGCAGTATTTT
CDR3: CASSASRDRLGDTQYF

V: TRBV27
size: NA
J: TRBJ1-6
D: NA
DNA: TGTGCCAGCAGTTTAGTCCCTGAGGCCTTAAATTCACCCCTCCACTTT
CDR3: CASSLVPEALNSPLHF

V: TRBV25-1
size: NA
J: TRBJ1-2
D: TRBD1
DNA: TGTGCCAGCAGTGGGCGAACGGACAGGGGGCTCGGCTACACCTTC
CDR3: CASSGRTDRGLGYTF

V: TRBV27
size: NA
J: TRBJ1-1
D: NA
DNA: TGTGCCAGCAGCCTCCAAAGGGACAAGGCCACTGAAGCTTTCTTT
CDR3: CASSLQRDKATEAFF

V: TRBV18
size: few
J: TRBJ2-5
D: NA
DNA: TGTGCCAGCTCGGATGGGGGGCAAGAGACCCAGTACTTC
CDR3: CASSDGGQETQYF

V: TRBV5-8
size: NA
J: TRBJ2-3
D: NA
DNA: TGTGCCAGCAGCCAGAAGGCAGCGGGCGTTTATACGCAGTATTTT
CDR3: CASSQKAAGVYTQYF

V: TRBV19
size: NA
J: TRBJ1-2
D: NA
DNA: TGTGCCAGTAGTATAGAGGCACAGACCTATGGCTACACCTTC
CDR3: CASSIEAQTYGYTF

V: TRBV7-3
size: NA
J: TRBJ2-1
D: TRBD2
DNA: TGTGCCAGCAGCCAATTAGCGGGGGCCTACAATGAGCAGTTCTTC
CDR3: CASSQLAGAYNEQFF

V: TRBV7-9
size: NA
J: TRBJ1-2
D: TRBD1
DNA: TGTGCCAGCAGCTTAGGTCTCTTAAGGGACAGGGCGAACTATGGCTACACCTTC
CDR3: CASSLGLLRDRANYGYTF

V: TRBV10-1
size: NA
J: TRBJ1-6
D: TRBD1
DNA: TGCGCCAGCAGCGCTGGACAGGGCAATTCACCCCTCCACTTT
CDR3: CASSAGQGNSPLHF

V: TRBV6-5
size: NA
J: TRBJ1-1
D: NA
DNA: TGTGCCAGCAGTTACTCGAGGGCAGCGGGGAACACTGAAGCTTTCTTT
CDR3: CASSYSRAAGNTEAFF

V: TRBV4-3
size: NA
J: TRBJ2-5
D: NA
DNA: TGCGCCAGCAGCCAAATTGAAGGCGGGGCAGAGACCCAGTACTTC
CDR3: CASSQIEGGAETQYF

V: TRBV29-1
size: NA
J: TRBJ2-3
D: NA
DNA: TGCAGCGTTGAAGGCGGGCCCACAGATACGCAGTATTTT
CDR3: CSVEGGPTDTQYF

V: TRBV19
size: NA
J: TRBJ2-2
D: NA
DNA: TGTGCCAGTAGTATCTACGCCGGGGAGCTGTTTTTT
CDR3: CASSIYAGELFF